This T cell receptor (beta chain) was identified in a study of human T cells and chemical hapten exposure. Across the whole study: Across the whole study, which lasted about 6 months, patients were given diphenylcyclopropenone on the scalp once a week. Study-level results: Large CDR3 similarity clusters arose significantly more often from expanded TCRs than from controls.

This sample's time point: patch test 1, 2 weeks after DPC sensitization. Documented treatment: therapeutic diphenylcyclopropenone sensitization with weekly scalp DPC. This clonotype was recorded many times. What it recognizes is unknown. Looked up from germline, CDR1 is SGHRS and CDR2 is YFSETQ. This CDR3 has 17 amino acids. The V gene end was trimmed by 2 bases and the J gene end by 5 bases; junction bases not matched to a gene: 8. Individual cDNA molecules each carried unique molecular identifiers attached by the library. TCRdb itself ran the RACE reads through MiXCR, one entry per CDR3 protein. This table has over 95,000 distinct CDR3 sequences, 9.5% to 15% appearing once.

This TCR derives from a woman aged 40 to 50 with alopecia areata. Some clones in this sample may be carry-over from other donors' samples. The sample here was whole blood, taken in connection with sensitization to the hapten diphenylcyclopropenone (DPC). The rearrangement uses TRBV5-1 and TRBJ2-2, with TRBD2 identical over 11 bases. This chain's CDR3 is CASSFLGLAVTTGELFF. For the CDR3, the DNA is TGCGCCAGCAGCTTTTTGGGACTAGCGGTAACAACCGGGGAGCTGTTTTTT. The complete variable domain, with remaining parts taken from reference TRBV5-1 and TRBJ2-2, reads KAGVTQTPRYLIKTRGQQVTLSCSPISGHRSVSWYQQTPGQGLQFLFEYFSETQRNKGNFPGRFSGRQFSNSRSEMNVSTLELGDSALYLCASSFLGLAVTTGELFFGEGSRLTVL.